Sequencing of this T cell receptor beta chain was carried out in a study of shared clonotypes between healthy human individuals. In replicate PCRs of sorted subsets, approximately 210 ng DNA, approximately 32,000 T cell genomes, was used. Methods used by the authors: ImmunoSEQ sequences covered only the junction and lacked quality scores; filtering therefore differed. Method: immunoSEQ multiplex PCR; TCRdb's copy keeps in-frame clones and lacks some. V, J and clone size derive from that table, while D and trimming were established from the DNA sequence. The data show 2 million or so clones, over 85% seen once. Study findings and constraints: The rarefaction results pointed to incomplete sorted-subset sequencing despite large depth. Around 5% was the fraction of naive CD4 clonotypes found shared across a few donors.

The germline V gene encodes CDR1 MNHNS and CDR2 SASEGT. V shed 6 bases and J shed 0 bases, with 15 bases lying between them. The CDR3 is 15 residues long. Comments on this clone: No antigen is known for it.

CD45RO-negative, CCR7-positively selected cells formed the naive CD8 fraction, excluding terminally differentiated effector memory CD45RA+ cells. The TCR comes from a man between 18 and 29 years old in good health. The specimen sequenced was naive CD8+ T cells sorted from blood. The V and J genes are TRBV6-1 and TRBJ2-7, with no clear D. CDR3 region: CASRFNGPSSYEQYF. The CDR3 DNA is TGTGCCAGCAGGTTTAACGGGCCGAGCTCCTACGAGCAGTACTTC.